This is a list of T cell receptor beta chains from one sample in a study of identical twins. TCRdb reprocessed the 5' RACE reads via MiXCR and lists one record per CDR3 protein. The data contain some 1,700,000 distinct CDR3 sequences, around 33% of them seen just once; the ten biggest clones take up less than 0.35%. The specimen sequenced was cord blood. The receptors shown here come from a newborn girl in good health. CDR3s include the opening cysteine and the closing phenylalanine or tryptophan. D genes are given only for firm matches. A clone size is listed for some rows: how often the clone was seen (once, few, many), or a class if it is expanded.

d_call,v_call,j_call,clone_size,cdr3_aa,cdr3_nt
-,TRBV9,TRBJ2-7,-,CASSVGGVQYEQYF,TGTGCCAGCAGCGTAGGGGGGGTGCAATACGAGCAGTACTTC
TRBD1,TRBV5-1,TRBJ2-1,-,CASSSTGEDSNEQFF,TGCGCCAGCAGCTCGACAGGGGAGGATAGTAATGAGCAGTTCTTC
-,TRBV20-1,TRBJ1-6,few,CSADSPGQRVANSPLHF,TGCAGTGCGGACTCCCCGGGACAAAGGGTGGCTAATTCACCCCTCCACTTT
TRBD2,TRBV28,TRBJ2-4,-,CASTLTGLAQNIQYF,TGTGCCAGCACTCTCACGGGACTAGCGCAAAACATTCAGTACTTC
-,TRBV3-1,TRBJ1-5,-,CASSRRQNQPQHF,TGTGCCAGCAGTCGTCGACAGAATCAGCCCCAGCATTTT
-,TRBV29-1,TRBJ2-1,few,CSAPWQGEQFF,TGCAGCGCCCCGTGGCAGGGTGAGCAGTTCTTC
-,TRBV10-3,TRBJ2-7,few,CAISEGEWNEQYF,TGTGCCATCAGTGAAGGGGAGTGGAACGAGCAGTACTTC
TRBD1,TRBV12-3/TRBV12-4,TRBJ1-1,once,CASSLVVGQGTEAFF,TGTGCCAGCAGTTTAGTAGTCGGACAGGGCACTGAAGCTTTCTTT
-,TRBV28,TRBJ2-1,-,CASSFAGPYNEQFF,TGTGCCAGCAGTTTCGCGGGACCCTACAATGAGCAGTTCTTC
TRBD2,TRBV29-1,TRBJ2-3,-,CGVEPSGSTDTQYF,TGCGGCGTTGAACCTAGCGGGAGCACAGATACGCAGTATTTT
TRBD1,TRBV24-1,TRBJ2-2,-,CATSDPGQGYTGELFF,TGTGCCACCAGTGATCCCGGACAGGGATACACCGGGGAGCTGTTTTTT
TRBD2,TRBV20-1,TRBJ2-1,-,CSASKRERYNEQFF,TGCAGTGCGTCTAAGCGGGAGCGATACAATGAGCAGTTCTTC
-,TRBV6-1,TRBJ2-1,few,CASSEAQTPPYNEQFF,TGTGCCAGCAGTGAAGCGCAGACTCCGCCGTACAATGAGCAGTTCTTC
-,TRBV12-3/TRBV12-4,TRBJ2-1,-,CASSPLGGVGRRYNEQFF,TGTGCCAGCAGCCCCCTGGGCGGGGTGGGTCGGAGGTACAATGAGCAGTTCTTC
-,TRBV10-3,TRBJ1-4,-,CAISDGTNEKLFF,TGTGCCATCAGTGACGGAACTAATGAAAAACTGTTTTTT
-,TRBV4-1,TRBJ2-1,-,CASSHQRGRSYNEQFF,TGCGCCAGCAGCCATCAGAGGGGACGATCCTACAATGAGCAGTTCTTC
-,TRBV21-1,TRBJ2-7,-,CASSKPPRQGRYEQYF,TGTGCCAGCAGCAAACCTCCCCGACAGGGAAGGTACGAGCAGTACTTC
-,TRBV27,TRBJ1-4,-,CASSFGSYNEKLFF,TGTGCCAGCAGTTTCGGGTCCTATAATGAAAAACTGTTTTTT
TRBD2,TRBV5-1,TRBJ2-3,few,CASSLLAGGLPSTDTQYF,TGCGCCAGCAGCTTGTTAGCGGGGGGGCTACCTAGCACAGATACGCAGTATTTT
TRBD1,TRBV28,TRBJ1-1,many,CASSTGDTEAFF,TGTGCCAGCAGTACAGGGGACACTGAAGCTTTCTTT
TRBD2,TRBV9,TRBJ2-1,-,CANSRASGRANEQFF,TGTGCCAACAGCAGGGCTAGCGGGAGGGCTAATGAGCAGTTCTTC
TRBD1,TRBV7-2,TRBJ2-1,-,CASSLAPTGGVYEQFF,TGTGCCAGCAGCTTAGCGCCGACAGGGGGCGTCTACGAGCAGTTCTTC
-,TRBV2,TRBJ2-5,few,CASRMSSSETQYF,TGTGCCAGCCGTATGTCTAGCTCAGAGACCCAGTACTTC
TRBD1,TRBV25-1,TRBJ2-2,-,CASSKTGPGELFF,TGTGCCAGCAGTAAGACAGGGCCCGGGGAGCTGTTTTTT
TRBD1,TRBV30,TRBJ2-7,-,CAWSLGGTGSYEQYF,TGTGCCTGGAGTTTGGGGGGGACAGGGTCCTACGAGCAGTACTTC
TRBD2,TRBV20-1,TRBJ2-1,few,CSARTSGGVVVFRNEQFF,TGCAGTGCTAGGACTAGCGGGGGGGTAGTAGTTTTCCGGAATGAGCAGTTCTTC
-,TRBV30,TRBJ1-5,-,CAWTGKKGQPQHF,TGTGCCTGGACGGGTAAGAAAGGTCAGCCCCAGCATTTT
TRBD2,TRBV3-1,TRBJ2-1,-,CASSQWRGKYNEQFF,TGTGCCAGCAGCCAATGGCGGGGGAAGTACAATGAGCAGTTCTTC
TRBD2,TRBV5-1,TRBJ2-1,few,CASSFRGLAGRSSYNEQFF,TGCGCCAGCAGCTTTAGGGGACTAGCGGGGCGATCCTCCTACAATGAGCAGTTCTTC
TRBD1,TRBV27,TRBJ2-2,few,CASSGQGRTGELFF,TGTGCCAGCAGTGGACAGGGAAGGACCGGGGAGCTGTTTTTT
TRBD1,TRBV24-1,TRBJ2-3,few,CATSVTGGADTQYF,TGTGCCACCAGTGTCACAGGGGGCGCAGATACGCAGTATTTT
-,TRBV27,TRBJ2-3,many,CASSYGNTQYF,TGTGCCAGCAGTTACGGGAATACGCAGTATTTT
-,TRBV20-1,TRBJ2-7,-,CSARASGDRYEQYF,TGCAGTGCTAGAGCGTCCGGCGACCGATACGAGCAGTACTTC
-,TRBV6-5,TRBJ2-5,-,CASSYGASGETQYF,TGTGCCAGCAGTTACGGGGCGTCAGGGGAGACCCAGTACTTC
TRBD1,TRBV10-3,TRBJ2-7,few,CAISFNRDRDYEQYF,TGTGCCATCAGCTTTAACCGGGACAGGGACTACGAGCAGTACTTC
-,TRBV6-1,TRBJ2-7,-,CASSEDGLSYNEQYF,TGTGCCAGCAGTGAAGACGGCCTTTCCTACAATGAGCAGTACTTC
-,TRBV4-2,TRBJ2-7,-,CASSPPDNSYEQYF,TGTGCCAGCAGCCCCCCGGACAACTCCTACGAGCAGTACTTC
-,TRBV11-1,TRBJ2-1,-,CASSFQRRSYNEQFF,TGTGCCAGCAGCTTCCAGCGTAGGTCCTACAATGAGCAGTTCTTC
TRBD1,TRBV7-6,TRBJ2-1,few,CASRESGTATRSSYNEQFF,TGTGCCAGCAGGGAATCCGGGACAGCTACTAGAAGCTCCTACAATGAGCAGTTCTTC
-,TRBV11-3,TRBJ2-1,few,CASSLAGTRLYNEQFF,TGTGCCAGCAGCTTAGCTGGGACAAGGCTTTACAATGAGCAGTTCTTC
-,TRBV20-1,TRBJ2-1,many,CSATYNEQFF,TGCAGCGCGACTTACAATGAGCAGTTCTTC
TRBD2,TRBV10-3,TRBJ2-1,few,CAISESISPSGGANEQFF,TGTGCCATCAGTGAGTCGATATCCCCGAGCGGGGGGGCTAATGAGCAGTTCTTC
-,TRBV7-7,TRBJ2-5,-,CASSPSPSETQYF,TGTGCCAGCAGCCCATCTCCTAGCGAGACCCAGTACTTC
-,TRBV11-2,TRBJ2-1,-,CASSLERASSYNEQFF,TGTGCCAGCAGCCTCGAACGGGCTAGCTCCTACAATGAGCAGTTCTTC
-,TRBV5-1,TRBJ2-5,many,CASSLQRQETQYF,TGCGCCAGCAGCTTGCAGCGTCAAGAGACCCAGTACTTC
-,TRBV12-3/TRBV12-4,TRBJ2-1,many,CASNLRRRGDEQFF,TGTGCCAGCAATTTAAGACGGAGGGGGGATGAGCAGTTCTTC
-,TRBV7-8,TRBJ2-7,-,CASSFRRARPNEQYF,TGTGCCAGCAGCTTCAGGCGCGCCAGGCCTAACGAGCAGTACTTC
TRBD1,TRBV24-1,TRBJ2-7,many,CATSDLTGGSYEQYF,TGTGCCACCAGTGATTTGACAGGGGGCTCCTACGAGCAGTACTTC
-,TRBV7-2,TRBJ2-5,-,CASSGQAYNEQYF,TGTGCCAGCTCGGGACAAGCCTACAATGAGCAGTACTTC
TRBD1,TRBV7-9,TRBJ1-2,-,CASSRDRDPLYGYTF,TGTGCCAGCAGCCGGGACAGGGATCCTCTATATGGCTACACCTTC
TRBD2,TRBV20-1,TRBJ2-3,few,CSAMIPGGPTDTQYF,TGCAGTGCTATGATCCCGGGGGGGCCCACAGATACGCAGTATTTT